Listed below are T cell receptor beta chains from one sample, sequenced in a study of blood T cell repertoires in COVID-19. The protocol was immunoSEQ multiplex PCR, while the TCRdb copy is restricted to in-frame clones and leaves out a portion. The sample includes 46,000 or so clones, 90% of them seen just once. The sequencing input was peripheral blood. The receptors originated from a man aged 65 to 85 with active COVID-19. CDR3s include the opening cysteine and the closing phenylalanine or tryptophan. Fields, in order: clone size, J gene, D gene, V gene, CDR3 protein, CDR3 DNA. A D gene is named only where the DNA matches it firmly. Part of the rows lack a size; the others show once, few, many or a class for expanded clones.

. | TRBJ1-5 | TRBD1 | TRBV25-1 | CASRPTGGRNQPQHF | TGTGCCAGCAGGCCGACAGGGGGACGCAATCAGCCCCAGCATTTT
few | TRBJ2-3 | . | TRBV5-1 | CASSRRGQSSTDTQYF | TGCGCCAGCAGCAGAAGAGGACAGTCTAGCACAGATACGCAGTATTTT
. | TRBJ1-5 | TRBD1 | TRBV6-2/TRBV6-3 | CASSVRQGIWGNQPQHF | TGTGCCAGCAGTGTGAGACAGGGTATCTGGGGCAATCAGCCCCAGCATTTT
. | TRBJ2-1 | TRBD2 | TRBV24-1 | CATIYVRTSRWYNEQFF | TGTGCCACCATCTATGTTCGGACTAGCCGTTGGTACAATGAGCAGTTCTTC
. | TRBJ2-3 | . | TRBV18 | CASSLTITDTQYF | TGTGCCAGCTCCCTTACAATCACAGATACGCAGTATTTT
. | TRBJ1-5 | . | TRBV19 | CASSKSNGQGGGPQHF | TGTGCCAGCAGTAAGAGCAACGGGCAGGGAGGAGGGCCCCAGCATTTT
. | TRBJ2-1 | TRBD2 | TRBV7-3 | CASSFMGLAGSDEQFF | TGTGCCAGCAGCTTCATGGGACTAGCGGGGTCGGATGAGCAGTTCTTC
. | TRBJ1-1 | . | TRBV20-1 | CSASVGGGGTEAFF | TGCAGTGCTAGTGTGGGCGGCGGAGGGACTGAAGCTTTCTTT
. | TRBJ1-3 | . | TRBV19 | CASSRGQGNTIYF | TGTGCCAGTAGCCGCGGACAGGGAAACACCATATATTTT
. | TRBJ2-1 | TRBD1 | TRBV4-3 | CASSSNWDRGNEQFF | TGCGCCAGCAGCTCAAATTGGGACAGGGGCAATGAGCAGTTCTTC
few | TRBJ2-1 | . | TRBV19 | CASSIPPGTYNEQFF | TGTGCCAGTAGTATACCCCCGGGAACCTACAATGAGCAGTTCTTC
. | TRBJ1-2 | TRBD1 | TRBV7-9 | CASSPPVLYRGDWYYGYTF | TGTGCCAGCAGCCCCCCTGTGCTGTACAGGGGGGATTGGTACTATGGCTACACCTTC
once | TRBJ2-5 | TRBD1 | TRBV7-2 | CASSPIIRGTGIKPQYF | TGTGCCAGCAGCCCTATTATTCGGGGGACAGGGATCAAACCCCAGTACTTC
. | TRBJ1-1 | . | TRBV12-3/TRBV12-4 | CASRLTVNTEAFF | TGTGCCAGCAGATTGACAGTGAACACTGAAGCTTTCTTT
. | TRBJ1-2 | TRBD1 | TRBV28 | CASSVTGTGGETYGYTF | TGTGCCAGCAGTGTCACCGGGACAGGGGGCGAGACGTATGGCTACACCTTC
. | TRBJ2-7 | TRBD2 | TRBV19 | CASSDPGTSGRGEQYF | TGTGCCAGTAGCGACCCCGGGACTAGCGGGAGAGGAGAGCAGTACTTC
. | TRBJ2-2 | TRBD1 | TRBV19 | CASSIRSGQGWTGELFF | TGTGCCAGTAGTATAAGATCGGGACAGGGGTGGACCGGGGAGCTGTTTTTT
once | TRBJ2-7 | TRBD2 | TRBV19 | CASTPSRTSGREQYF | TGTGCCAGTACCCCATCGAGGACTAGCGGGAGAGAGCAGTACTTC
. | TRBJ1-2 | TRBD1 | TRBV6-2/TRBV6-3 | CASSYPGTGATNYGYTF | TGTGCCAGCAGTTACCCGGGGACAGGGGCCACTAACTATGGCTACACCTTC
. | TRBJ2-1 | . | TRBV5-4 | CASSLQAGYNEQFF | TGTGCCAGCAGCTTGCAAGCCGGCTACAATGAGCAGTTCTTC
. | TRBJ2-1 | . | TRBV5-1 | CASSSPWGLQYNEQFF | TGCGCCAGCAGCTCGCCTTGGGGGCTACAGTACAATGAGCAGTTCTTC
. | TRBJ2-7 | TRBD1 | TRBV19 | CARDRGHEQYF | TGTGCCAGGGACAGGGGCCACGAGCAGTACTTC
. | TRBJ2-7 | TRBD2 | TRBV5-1 | CASSLGRLRESPYEQYF | TGCGCCAGCAGCTTGGGTCGTCTGCGGGAGAGTCCCTACGAGCAGTACTTC
once | TRBJ1-3 | TRBD1 | TRBV18 | CASSPRGQGLSGNTIYF | TGTGCCAGCTCACCTCGTGGACAGGGCCTTTCTGGAAACACCATATATTTT
. | TRBJ2-1 | TRBD2 | TRBV28 | CASSILAGGTYNEQFF | TGTGCCAGCAGTATCCTAGCGGGAGGGACCTACAATGAGCAGTTCTTC
. | TRBJ1-2 | TRBD1 | TRBV6-5 | CASSYTGQGSSYTF | TGTGCCAGCAGTTACACGGGACAGGGTTCAAGCTACACCTTC
. | TRBJ2-3 | . | TRBV5-1 | CASRSHLETRGVTDTQYF | TGCGCCAGCAGATCCCACTTGGAGACTAGAGGCGTCACAGATACGCAGTATTTT
. | TRBJ1-2 | . | TRBV7-9 | CASSRTPETRVGYGYTF | TGTGCCAGCAGCCGCACCCCAGAGACCAGGGTAGGCTATGGCTACACCTTC
. | TRBJ2-3 | . | TRBV21-1 | CASSKEGTRVADSDTQYF | TGTGCCAGCAGCAAAGAGGGGACTAGAGTCGCTGACTCCGATACGCAGTATTTT
. | TRBJ2-5 | . | TRBV6-5 | CASSFGETQYF | TGTGCCAGCTCTTTCGGGGAGACCCAGTACTTC
. | TRBJ1-4 | . | TRBV6-6 | CASSPPRGNTNEKLFF | TGTGCCAGCAGTCCCCCCCGGGGGAATACTAATGAAAAACTGTTTTTT
. | TRBJ2-5 | TRBD1 | TRBV7-8 | CASSLAFTGGNQETQYF | TGTGCCAGCAGCTTAGCGTTTACAGGGGGCAACCAAGAGACCCAGTACTTC
. | TRBJ2-5 | TRBD1 | TRBV19 | CASSHRGGETQYF | TGTGCCAGTAGTCACAGGGGTGGAGAGACCCAGTACTTC
. | TRBJ1-1 | . | TRBV5-1 | CASSSTANNEAFF | TGCGCCAGCAGCTCCACAGCTAATAATGAAGCTTTCTTT
once | TRBJ1-1 | . | TRBV7-2 | CASSFSHRTNTEAFF | TGTGCCAGCAGCTTCAGTCACAGAACGAACACTGAAGCTTTCTTT
. | TRBJ2-2 | TRBD1 | TRBV24-1 | CATSDRRQGAWELFF | TGTGCCACCAGTGACCGGCGTCAGGGGGCGTGGGAGCTGTTTTTT
once | TRBJ2-3 | TRBD1 | TRBV7-9 | CASSPRQGTRLSDTQYF | TGTGCCAGCAGCCCTCGACAGGGGACTCGACTCTCGGATACGCAGTATTTT
. | TRBJ1-5 | . | TRBV19 | CASSIGTASNQPQHF | TGTGCCAGTAGTATAGGGACAGCTAGCAATCAGCCCCAGCATTTT
. | TRBJ1-1 | . | TRBV3-1/TRBV3-2 | CASSQVNTEAFF | TGTGCCAGCAGCCAAGTAAACACTGAAGCTTTCTTT
. | TRBJ1-5 | TRBD1 | TRBV2 | CASGQGLNQPQHF | TGTGCCAGCGGACAGGGCTTAAATCAGCCCCAGCATTTT
. | TRBJ2-2 | TRBD2 | TRBV15 | CATSYRGGNTGELFF | TGTGCCACCAGCTACCGCGGGGGGAACACCGGGGAGCTGTTTTTT
. | TRBJ1-2 | . | TRBV6-6 | CASSYRSGQGYTF | TGTGCCAGCAGTTACCGCTCTGGGCAGGGCTACACCTTC
. | TRBJ2-1 | TRBD2 | TRBV6-6 | CASSPLLLAGGPFLFNEQFF | TGTGCCAGCAGCCCCCTTTTATTAGCGGGAGGGCCTTTCTTGTTCAATGAGCAGTTCTTC
. | TRBJ1-1 | TRBD1 | TRBV19 | CASRGQGANTEAFF | TGTGCCAGTAGGGGACAGGGAGCGAACACTGAAGCTTTCTTT
. | TRBJ1-1 | . | TRBV15 | CATSRDGTAGSEAFF | TGTGCCACCAGCAGAGATGGGACTGCCGGGTCTGAAGCTTTCTTT
. | TRBJ2-1 | TRBD2 | TRBV18 | CASSQLAGDKNEQFF | TGTGCCAGCTCCCAACTAGCGGGAGATAAAAATGAGCAGTTCTTC
. | TRBJ2-2 | TRBD2 | TRBV28 | CASSSPLLAVAAGELFF | TGTGCCAGCAGTTCCCCCCTACTAGCGGTGGCGGCCGGGGAGCTGTTTTTT
. | TRBJ1-4 | TRBD1 | TRBV5-1 | CASSGDRQGGNEKLFF | TGCGCCAGCAGCGGTGACCGACAGGGAGGTAATGAAAAACTGTTTTTT
. | TRBJ1-2 | . | TRBV30 | CAWSGTAGGGYTF | TGTGCCTGGAGTGGAACGGCAGGTGGTGGCTACACCTTC
. | TRBJ1-4 | . | TRBV6-6 | CASSYPRAAGGEKLFF | TGTGCCAGCAGTTACCCGCGGGCCGCAGGTGGAGAAAAACTGTTTTTT
. | TRBJ2-2 | . | TRBV30 | CAWSQYRDGTGELFF | TGTGCCTGGAGTCAATACAGGGACGGCACCGGGGAGCTGTTTTTT
. | TRBJ2-7 | TRBD2 | TRBV6-2/TRBV6-3 | CASSLAGSYEQYF | TGTGCCAGCAGTTTAGCGGGATCCTACGAGCAGTACTTC
. | TRBJ1-5 | TRBD1 | TRBV18 | CASSPFPDRAGQPQHF | TGTGCCAGCTCACCATTCCCAGACAGGGCCGGACAGCCCCAGCATTTT
. | TRBJ2-1 | TRBD1 | TRBV28 | CASSPWTGSVNEQFF | TGTGCCAGCAGTCCATGGACAGGGTCAGTCAATGAGCAGTTCTTC
. | TRBJ2-1 | TRBD2 | TRBV9 | CASSGSSGSYNEQFF | TGTGCCAGCAGCGGGTCTAGCGGTTCCTACAATGAGCAGTTCTTC